This T cell receptor beta chain derives from a study of blood T cell repertoires in COVID-19. Across the whole study: Both acute and convalescent COVID-19 samples were obtained from the United States, Italy and Spain. T cells, B-cell-depleted T cells, or PBMCs supplied cDNA or gDNA.

The CDR3 contains 18 residues. Germline-derived CDR1 and CDR2 are PRHDT and FYEKMQ (reference sequence). Trimming removed 0 bases from V and 6 bases from J, with 21 bases in between. Some clones are missing from TCRdb's copy, which holds only in-frame ones; the method was immunoSEQ multiplex PCR. The repertoire has under 70,000 clones, roughly 84% of them found once; the top ten carry approximately 10%. The TCR originated in a woman aged 18-35 years with acute or convalescent COVID-19. The J gene is TRBJ2-1, the V gene TRBV13; weak D call: TRBD2 (7 bases). Sequencing input: peripheral blood. The CDR3 nucleotides are TGTGCCAGCAGCTTAGGGGAGGGGGTAGCGGGCGTCCGCAATGAGCAGTTCTTC. This codes for CASSLGEGVAGVRNEQFF. Combining the CDR3 with reference TRBV13 and TRBJ2-1 gives the whole variable domain AAGVIQSPRHLIKEKRETATLKCYPIPRHDTVYWYQQGPGQDPQFLISFYEKMQSDKGSIPDRFSAQQFSDYHSELNMSSLELGDSALYFCASSLGEGVAGVRNEQFFGPGTRLTVL.